This T cell receptor (beta chain) stems from a study of radiotherapy plus CTLA-4 blockade in lung cancer. Study conclusions and caveats: Subsequent to radiotherapy plus ipilimumab, tumor-derived TCR clones underwent expansion in blood.

Per germline, CDR1 MNHNS and CDR2 SASEGT. The V and J ends lost 2 bases and 0 bases respectively, with 12 bases between them. The CDR3 totals 16 residues. On this clone: Its antigen is unknown.

TCRdb's copy holds only in-frame clones and misses some; the assay was immunoSEQ multiplex PCR. The sample lists around 32,000 clones, approximately 80% occurring once. The origin of this receptor is a human donor with non-small cell lung cancer that progressed on radiotherapy plus ipilimumab. The source was peripheral blood, collected from a patient treated with radiotherapy plus ipilimumab. The chain combines TRBV6-1 with TRBJ2-3; D ambiguous. The CDR3 protein is CASSEYGTWSTDTQYF. The CDR3 DNA reads as TGTGCCAGCAGTGAATATGGCACGTGGAGCACAGATACGCAGTATTTT.